What follows are 10 T cell receptor beta chains derived from one specimen sequenced in a study of shared clonotypes between healthy human individuals. CD45RO-negative, CCR7-positively selected cells formed the naive CD8 fraction, excluding terminally differentiated effector memory CD45RA+ cells. Method: immunoSEQ multiplex PCR; TCRdb's copy keeps in-frame clones and lacks some. The data contain millions of clones, about 93% of them singletons. The material sequenced was naive CD8+ T cells from PBMCs. These receptors were collected from a man between 18 and 29 years old in good health. Some clones in this sample may be carry-over from other donors' samples.

The chain carries TRBV30 and TRBJ1-2; D gene uncertain. The germline CDR1 and CDR2 sequences are GTSNPN and SVGIG (reference sequence). V lost 7 bases to trimming and J lost 8 bases, with 17 bases between them. The CDR3 is 12 amino acids. CDR3 amino acids: CASNPFLGGYTF. CDR3 sequence (DNA): TGTGCCTCCAACCCGTTTCTCGGGGGCTACACCTTC.

This clone showed up just once. The chain links TRBV7-7 to TRBJ2-2, with no clear D. The CDR3 runs to 14 residues. Germline CDR1 is SSHAT and CDR2 is FNYEAQ (reference sequence). Trimming shortened V by 2 bases and J by 4 bases, and 8 bases separated the two germline ends. For the CDR3, the DNA is TGTGCCAGCAGCTTATTGTCGGGCACCGGGGAGCTGTTTTTT. Translating gives CASSLLSGTGELFF.

This chain uses TRBV19 with TRBJ2-7; possibly TRBD1 for D (6 bases). The CDR3 length is 14 residues. The germline CDR1 and CDR2 sequences are LNHDA and SQIVND (reference sequence). V lost 3 bases, J lost 1 base, and 10 bases lay in between. The CDR3: CASSIRGHSYEQYF. As DNA, the CDR3 is TGTGCCAGTAGTATTCGGGGACATTCCTACGAGCAGTACTTC.

The gene calls are TRBV11-1 and TRBJ2-7, with unresolved D. This CDR3 spans 12 amino acids. V was shortened by 1 base and J by 7 bases, with 8 bases between the two germline ends. The germline V gene has CDR1 SGHAT and CDR2 FQDESV (reference sequence). The CDR3 nucleotides are TGTGCCAGCAGCTTAGAGTGGAGAGAGCAGTACTTC. Protein sequence: CASSLEWREQYF.

The chain has TRBV9 and TRBJ2-5, with D possibly TRBD1 on 5 matching bases. V was trimmed by 3 bases and J by 5 bases, leaving 14 bases between them. The CDR3 is 14 amino acids. Germline V gene lookup returns CDR1 SGDLS and CDR2 YYNGEE. The DNA of the CDR3 is TGTGCCAGCAGCGGCGACAGAAACGGGGAGACCCAGTACTTC. It encodes CASSGDRNGETQYF.

The chain carries TRBV29-1 and TRBJ1-3; unclear D gene. Germline V gives CDR1 SQVTM, CDR2 ANQGSEA. This CDR3 spans 13 amino acids. Trimming shortened V by 4 bases and J by 1 base, and 8 bases separated the two germline ends. CDR3 in DNA: TGCAGCGTTGCGGGTGATTCTGGAAACACCATATATTTT. Its protein product is CSVAGDSGNTIYF.

The V call is TRBV5-1, the J call TRBJ1-2, with D tentatively TRBD1 (6 bases). CDR3 size: 17 residues. With 4 bases removed from V and 0 bases from J, the gap between germline ends came to 19 bases. Germline CDR1 SGHRS, CDR2 YFSETQ. For the CDR3, the DNA is TGCGCCAGCAGCCAGGGCAGGGGATCTACCACTAACTATGGCTACACCTTC. Its translation: CASSQGRGSTTNYGYTF.

The chain combines TRBV7-3 with TRBJ2-7, with D unclear. V lost 0 bases and J 0 bases, leaving 9 bases between the germline ends. From germline, CDR1 is SGHTA and CDR2 FQGTGA. The CDR3 has 15 amino acids. The CDR3 bases are TGTGCCAGCAGCTTAACGGCACTTAGCTCCTACGAGCAGTACTTC. Encoded protein: CASSLTALSSYEQYF.

The rearrangement links TRBV7-9 to TRBJ2-1, with 7 positions matching TRBD2. The CDR3 covers 14 residues. Looked up from germline, CDR1 is SEHNR and CDR2 is FQNEAQ (reference sequence). The junction had 2 bases not matched to a gene; V was cut back by 4 bases and J by 2 bases. The CDR3 region is CASSSLAAYNEQFF. For the CDR3, the DNA is TGTGCCAGCAGCTCGCTAGCGGCCTACAATGAGCAGTTCTTC.

This clone was observed a handful of times. The sample carries other DNA sequences with the same CDR3. The chain carries TRBV4-1 and TRBJ1-1; D is possibly TRBD1 (5 bases). The germline V gene has CDR1 MGHRA and CDR2 YSYEKL. Trimming shortened V by 1 base and J by 0 bases, and 9 bases separated the two germline ends. CDR3 size: 15 residues. The CDR3 protein is CASSQGGGMNTEAFF. CDR3 nucleotides: TGCGCCAGCAGCCAAGGGGGGGGTATGAACACTGAAGCTTTCTTT.